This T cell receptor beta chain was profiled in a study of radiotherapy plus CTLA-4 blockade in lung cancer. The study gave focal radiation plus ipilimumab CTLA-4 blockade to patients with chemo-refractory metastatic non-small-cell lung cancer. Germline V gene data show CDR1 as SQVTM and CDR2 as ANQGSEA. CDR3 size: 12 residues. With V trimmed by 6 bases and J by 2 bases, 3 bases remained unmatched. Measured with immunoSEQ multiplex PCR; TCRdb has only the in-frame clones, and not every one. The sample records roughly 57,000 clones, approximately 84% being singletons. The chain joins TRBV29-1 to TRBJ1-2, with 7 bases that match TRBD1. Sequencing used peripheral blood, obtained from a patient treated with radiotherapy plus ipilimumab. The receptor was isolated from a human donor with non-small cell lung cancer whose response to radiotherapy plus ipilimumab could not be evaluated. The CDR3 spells CSVETGNYGYTF. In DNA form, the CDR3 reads TGCAGCGTCGAGACAGGGAACTATGGCTACACCTTC.